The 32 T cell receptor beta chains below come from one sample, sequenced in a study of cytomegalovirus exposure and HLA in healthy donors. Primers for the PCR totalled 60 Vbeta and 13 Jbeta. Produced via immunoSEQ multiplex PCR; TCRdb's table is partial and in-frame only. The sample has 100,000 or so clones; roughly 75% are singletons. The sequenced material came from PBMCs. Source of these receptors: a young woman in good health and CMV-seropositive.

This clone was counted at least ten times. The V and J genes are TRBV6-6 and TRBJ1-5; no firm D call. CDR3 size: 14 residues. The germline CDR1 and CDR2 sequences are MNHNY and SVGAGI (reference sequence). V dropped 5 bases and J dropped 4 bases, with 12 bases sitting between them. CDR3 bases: TGTGCCAGCAGTACAGCTACCCCTAATCAGCCCCAGCATTTT. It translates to CASSTATPNQPQHF.

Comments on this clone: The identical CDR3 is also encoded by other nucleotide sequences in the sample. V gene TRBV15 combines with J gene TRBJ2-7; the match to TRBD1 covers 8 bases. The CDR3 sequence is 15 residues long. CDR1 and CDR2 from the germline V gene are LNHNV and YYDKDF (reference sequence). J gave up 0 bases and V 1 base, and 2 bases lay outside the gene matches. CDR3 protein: CATSRGQGASYEQYF. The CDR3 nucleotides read TGTGCCACCAGCAGAGGTCAGGGGGCCTCCTACGAGCAGTACTTC. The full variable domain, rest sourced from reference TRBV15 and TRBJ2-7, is DAMVIQNPRYQVTQFGKPVTLSCSQTLNHNVMYWYQQKSSQAPKLLFHYYDKDFNNEADTPDNFQSRRPNTSFCFLDIRSPGLGDTAMYLCATSRGQGASYEQYFGPGTRLTVT.

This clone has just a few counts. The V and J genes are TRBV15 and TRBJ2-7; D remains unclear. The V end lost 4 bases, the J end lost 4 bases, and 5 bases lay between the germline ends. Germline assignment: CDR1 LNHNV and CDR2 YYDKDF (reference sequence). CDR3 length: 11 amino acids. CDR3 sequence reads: CATSMRYEQYF. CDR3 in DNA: TGTGCCACCAGCATGAGGTACGAGCAGTACTTC.

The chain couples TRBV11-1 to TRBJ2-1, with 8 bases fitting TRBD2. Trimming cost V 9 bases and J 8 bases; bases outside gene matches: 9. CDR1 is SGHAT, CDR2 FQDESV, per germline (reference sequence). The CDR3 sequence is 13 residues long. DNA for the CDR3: TGTGCCAGTCTCATTGCGGGGGGCGATGAGCAGTTCTTC. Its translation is CASLIAGGDEQFF.

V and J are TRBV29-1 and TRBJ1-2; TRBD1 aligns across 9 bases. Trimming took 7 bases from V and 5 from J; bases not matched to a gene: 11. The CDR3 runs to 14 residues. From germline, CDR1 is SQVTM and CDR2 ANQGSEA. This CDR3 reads CSATGTGTFYGYTF. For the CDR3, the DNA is TGCAGCGCTACCGGGACAGGGACCTTTTATGGCTACACCTTC.

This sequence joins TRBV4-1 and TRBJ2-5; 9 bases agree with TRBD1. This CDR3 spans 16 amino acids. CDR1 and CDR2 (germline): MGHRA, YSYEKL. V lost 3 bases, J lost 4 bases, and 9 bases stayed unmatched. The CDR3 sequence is CASSHPGQGTRETQYF. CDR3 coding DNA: TGCGCCAGCAGCCATCCCGGACAGGGGACGAGAGAGACCCAGTACTTC.

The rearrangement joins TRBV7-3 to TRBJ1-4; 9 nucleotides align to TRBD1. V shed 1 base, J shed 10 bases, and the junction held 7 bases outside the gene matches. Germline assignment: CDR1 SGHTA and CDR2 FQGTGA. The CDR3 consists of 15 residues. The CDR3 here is CASSLMGGQGAKLFF. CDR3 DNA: TGTGCCAGCAGCTTAATGGGGGGACAGGGTGCAAAACTGTTTTTT.

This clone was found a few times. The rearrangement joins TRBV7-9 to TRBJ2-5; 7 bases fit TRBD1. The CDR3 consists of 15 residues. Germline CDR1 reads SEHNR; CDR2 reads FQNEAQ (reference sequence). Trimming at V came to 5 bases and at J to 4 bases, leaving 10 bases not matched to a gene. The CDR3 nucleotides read TGTGCCAGCAGCGTAACCGGGACAGAGGGAGAGACCCAGTACTTC. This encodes CASSVTGTEGETQYF.

The CDR3 reads CASSEQGRSSYEQYF. The CDR3 DNA follows: TGTGCCAGCAGTGAACAGGGGCGTAGCTCCTACGAGCAGTACTTC. The V gene is TRBV6-1, the J gene TRBJ2-7; tentative D call: TRBD1 (6 bases). This CDR3 has 15 residues. CDR1 and CDR2 from the germline V gene are MNHNS and SASEGT. V gave up 2 bases and J gave up 0 bases, with 11 bases separating them.

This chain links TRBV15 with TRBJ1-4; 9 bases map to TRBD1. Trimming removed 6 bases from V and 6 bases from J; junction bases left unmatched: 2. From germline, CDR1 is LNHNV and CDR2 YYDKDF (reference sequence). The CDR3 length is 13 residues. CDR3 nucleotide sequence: TGTGCCACCAGGGACAGGGGTGATGAAAAACTGTTTTTT. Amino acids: CATRDRGDEKLFF. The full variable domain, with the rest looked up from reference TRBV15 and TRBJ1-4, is DAMVIQNPRYQVTQFGKPVTLSCSQTLNHNVMYWYQQKSSQAPKLLFHYYDKDFNNEADTPDNFQSRRPNTSFCFLDIRSPGLGDTAMYLCATRDRGDEKLFFGSGTQLSVL.

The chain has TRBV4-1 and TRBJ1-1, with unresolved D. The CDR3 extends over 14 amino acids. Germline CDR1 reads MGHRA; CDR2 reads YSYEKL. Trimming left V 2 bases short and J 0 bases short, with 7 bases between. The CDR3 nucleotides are TGCGCCAGCAGCCAACCTGTCGTGAACACTGAAGCTTTCTTT. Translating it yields CASSQPVVNTEAFF.

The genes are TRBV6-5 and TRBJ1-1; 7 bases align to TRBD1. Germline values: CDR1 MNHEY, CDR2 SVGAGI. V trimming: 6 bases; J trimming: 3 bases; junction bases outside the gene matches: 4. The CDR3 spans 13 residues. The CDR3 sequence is CASSYDRDTEAFF. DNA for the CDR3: TGTGCCAGCAGCTACGACAGGGACACTGAAGCTTTCTTT.

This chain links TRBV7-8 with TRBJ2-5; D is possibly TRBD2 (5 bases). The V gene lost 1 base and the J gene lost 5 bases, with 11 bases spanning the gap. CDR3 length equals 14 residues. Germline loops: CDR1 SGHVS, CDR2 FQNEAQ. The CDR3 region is CASSLGASLETQYF. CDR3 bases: TGTGCCAGCAGCTTAGGGGCTAGCTTGGAGACCCAGTACTTC. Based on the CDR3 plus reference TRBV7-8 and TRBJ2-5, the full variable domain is GAGVSQSPRYKVAKRGQDVALRCDPISGHVSLFWYQQALGQGPEFLTYFQNEAQLDKSGLPSDRFFAERPEGSVSTLKIQRTQQEDSAVYLCASSLGASLETQYFGPGTRLLVL.

CDR3 coding DNA: TGTGCCAGCAGTTTACAATACAGGTACGATCAGCCCCAGCATTTT. This codes for CASSLQYRYDQPQHF. The rearrangement links TRBV28 to TRBJ1-5; maybe TRBD1 (5 bases). Germline lookup yields CDR1 MDHEN and CDR2 SYDVKM. V was cut by 2 bases and J by 5 bases, with 13 bases left in between. The CDR3 runs 15 residues. The full variable domain, rest sourced from reference TRBV28 and TRBJ1-5, is DVKVTQSSRYLVKRTGEKVFLECVQDMDHENMFWYRQDPGLGLRLIYFSYDVKMKEKGDIPEGYSVSREKKERFSLILESASTNQTSMYLCASSLQYRYDQPQHFGDGTRLSIL.

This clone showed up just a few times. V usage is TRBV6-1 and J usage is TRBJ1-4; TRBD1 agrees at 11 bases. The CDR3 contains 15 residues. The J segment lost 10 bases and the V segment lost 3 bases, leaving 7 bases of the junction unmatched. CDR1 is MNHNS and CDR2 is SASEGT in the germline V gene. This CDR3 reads CASSDPGQGVGKLFF. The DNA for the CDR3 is TGTGCCAGCAGTGATCCGGGACAGGGGGTAGGAAAACTGTTTTTT.

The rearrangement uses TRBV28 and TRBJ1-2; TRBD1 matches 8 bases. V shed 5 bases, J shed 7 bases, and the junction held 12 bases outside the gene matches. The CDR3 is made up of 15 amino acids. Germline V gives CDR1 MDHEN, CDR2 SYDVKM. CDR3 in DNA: TGTGCCAGCAGTACACCGGGACAGGTTAGGGGTGGCTACACCTTC. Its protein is CASSTPGQVRGGYTF.

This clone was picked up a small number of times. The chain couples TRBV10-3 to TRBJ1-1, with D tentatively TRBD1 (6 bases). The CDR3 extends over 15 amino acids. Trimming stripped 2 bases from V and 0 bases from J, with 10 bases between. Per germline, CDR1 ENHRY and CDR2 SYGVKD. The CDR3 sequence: CAISEGTHLNTEAFF. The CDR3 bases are TGTGCCATCAGTGAGGGGACACATTTGAACACTGAAGCTTTCTTT.

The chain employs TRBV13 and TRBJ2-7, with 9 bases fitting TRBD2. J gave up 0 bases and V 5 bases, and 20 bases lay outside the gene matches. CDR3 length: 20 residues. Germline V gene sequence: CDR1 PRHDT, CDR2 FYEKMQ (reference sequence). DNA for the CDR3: TGTGCCAGCAGCCCCTTCGGGGGGACTAGCTCTCCTCTTAGCTCCTACGAGCAGTACTTC. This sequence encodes CASSPFGGTSSPLSSYEQYF.

CDR3 protein: CASSPRTVAGLDYNEQFF. As DNA, the CDR3 is TGTGCCAGCAGCCCGCGGACAGTAGCGGGACTAGACTACAATGAGCAGTTCTTC. The V and J genes are TRBV11-2 and TRBJ2-1; TRBD2 matches at 8 bases. Trimming took 5 bases from V and 3 from J; bases not matched to a gene: 15. The CDR3 loop spans 18 amino acids. Germline CDR1 reads SGHAT; CDR2 reads FQNNGV.

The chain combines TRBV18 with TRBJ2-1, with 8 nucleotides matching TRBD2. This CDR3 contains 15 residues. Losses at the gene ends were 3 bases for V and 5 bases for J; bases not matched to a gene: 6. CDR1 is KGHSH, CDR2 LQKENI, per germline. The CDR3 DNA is TGTGCCAGCTCACCGTCTACTAGCGGAAACAATGAGCAGTTCTTC. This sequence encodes CASSPSTSGNNEQFF.

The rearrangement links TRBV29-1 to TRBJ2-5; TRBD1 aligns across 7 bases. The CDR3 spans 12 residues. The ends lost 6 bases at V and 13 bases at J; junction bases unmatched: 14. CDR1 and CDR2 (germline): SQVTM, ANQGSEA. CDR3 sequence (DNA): TGCAGCGTGGACGGGGACAGCCTCCTCCGGTACTTC. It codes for CSVDGDSLLRYF.

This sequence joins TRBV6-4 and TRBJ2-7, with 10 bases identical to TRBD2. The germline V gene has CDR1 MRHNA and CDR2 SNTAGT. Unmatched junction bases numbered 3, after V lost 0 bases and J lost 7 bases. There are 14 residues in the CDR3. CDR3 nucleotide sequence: TGTGCCAGCAGTGACTCCAGCGGGAGGGGTGAGCAGTACTTC. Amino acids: CASSDSSGRGEQYF.

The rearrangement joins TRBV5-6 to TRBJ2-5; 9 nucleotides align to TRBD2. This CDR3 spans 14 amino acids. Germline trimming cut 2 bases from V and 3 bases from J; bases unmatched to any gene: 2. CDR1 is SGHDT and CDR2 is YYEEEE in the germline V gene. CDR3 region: CASSLLAGEETQYF. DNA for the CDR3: TGTGCCAGCAGCTTATTAGCGGGAGAAGAGACCCAGTACTTC.

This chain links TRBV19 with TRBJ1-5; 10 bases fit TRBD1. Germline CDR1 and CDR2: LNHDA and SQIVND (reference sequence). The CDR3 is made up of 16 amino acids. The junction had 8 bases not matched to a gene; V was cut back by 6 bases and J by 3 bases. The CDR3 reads CASSTGTGEDNQPQHF. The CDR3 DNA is TGTGCCAGTAGCACCGGGACAGGGGAGGACAATCAGCCCCAGCATTTT.

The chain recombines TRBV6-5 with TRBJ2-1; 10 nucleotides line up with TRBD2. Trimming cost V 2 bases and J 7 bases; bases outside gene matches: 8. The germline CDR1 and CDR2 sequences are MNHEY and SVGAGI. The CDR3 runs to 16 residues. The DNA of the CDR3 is TGTGCCAGCAGTTACCGACCGGGACTAGCGAGTAATGAGCAGTTCTTC. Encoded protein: CASSYRPGLASNEQFF.

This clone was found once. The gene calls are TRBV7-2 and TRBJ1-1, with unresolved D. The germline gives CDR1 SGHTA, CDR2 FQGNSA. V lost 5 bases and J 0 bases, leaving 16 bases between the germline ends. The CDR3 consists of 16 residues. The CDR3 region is CASSLVAPTVNTEAFF. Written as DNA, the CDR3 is TGTGCCAGCAGCCTCGTAGCGCCCACCGTGAACACTGAAGCTTTCTTT.

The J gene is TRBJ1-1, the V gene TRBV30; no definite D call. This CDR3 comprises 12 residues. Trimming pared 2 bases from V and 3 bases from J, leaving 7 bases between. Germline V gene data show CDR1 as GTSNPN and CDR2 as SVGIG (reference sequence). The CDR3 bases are TGTGCCTGGAGTACCGGGTACACTGAAGCTTTCTTT. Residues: CAWSTGYTEAFF.

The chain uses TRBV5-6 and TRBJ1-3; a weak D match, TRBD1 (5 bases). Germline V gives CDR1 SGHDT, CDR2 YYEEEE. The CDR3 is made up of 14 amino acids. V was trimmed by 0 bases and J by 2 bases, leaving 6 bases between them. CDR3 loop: CASSLARAGNTIYF. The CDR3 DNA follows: TGTGCCAGCAGCTTGGCCAGGGCTGGAAACACCATATATTTT.

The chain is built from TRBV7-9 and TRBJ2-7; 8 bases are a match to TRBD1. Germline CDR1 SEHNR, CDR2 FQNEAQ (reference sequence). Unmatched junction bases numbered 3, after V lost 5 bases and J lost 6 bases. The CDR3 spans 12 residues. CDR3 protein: CASSPDRGEQYF. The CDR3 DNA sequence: TGTGCCAGCAGCCCCGACAGGGGCGAGCAGTACTTC. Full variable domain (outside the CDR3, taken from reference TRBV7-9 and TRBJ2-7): DTGVSQNPRHKITKRGQNVTFRCDPISEHNRLYWYRQTLGQGPEFLTYFQNEAQLEKSRLLSDRFSAERPKGSFSTLEIQRTEQGDSAMYLCASSPDRGEQYFGPGTRLTVT.

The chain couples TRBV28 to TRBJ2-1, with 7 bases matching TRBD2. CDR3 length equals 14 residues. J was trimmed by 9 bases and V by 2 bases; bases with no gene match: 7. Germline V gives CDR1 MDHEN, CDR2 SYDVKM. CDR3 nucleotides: TGTGCCAGCAGTTTAGGGTGGGAGGGCTCTGAGCAGTTCTTC. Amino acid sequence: CASSLGWEGSEQFF.

CDR3 nucleotide sequence: TGTGCCAGCTCAACCCAAGACACCTATCTGAACACTGAAGCTTTCTTT. It specifies CASSTQDTYLNTEAFF. V and J are TRBV18 and TRBJ1-1, with D uncertain. The CDR3 is made up of 16 amino acids. Trimming stripped 5 bases from V and 0 bases from J, with 16 bases between. Germline CDR1 KGHSH, CDR2 LQKENI.

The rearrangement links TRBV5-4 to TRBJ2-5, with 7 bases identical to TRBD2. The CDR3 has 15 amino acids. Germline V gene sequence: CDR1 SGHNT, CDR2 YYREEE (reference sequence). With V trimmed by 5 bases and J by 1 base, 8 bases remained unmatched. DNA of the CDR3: TGTGCCAGCAGTAGGACGGGAGGCGTCCAAGAGACCCAGTACTTC. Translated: CASSRTGGVQETQYF.